This section outlines one TCR beta chain sequence together with its context. The sample comes from a study of T cells in Graves' hyperthyroidism and ophthalmopathy. The germline V gene encodes CDR1 DFQATT and CDR2 SNEGSKA (reference sequence). Deletions cut 3 bases from V and 6 bases from J, with 18 bases between. The CDR3 runs to 14 residues. There were TCR beta CDR3 regions amplified from RNA transcripts. Initially, a first-round RT-PCR of the TCR CDR3 employed the HTBI primer set. TCRdb called the multiplex PCR reads again in MiXCR, with one record for every CDR3 protein. Of 270,000 or so distinct CDR3 sequences in the sample, roughly 15% are singletons; the top ten hold around 31%.

This TCR derives from a woman between 45 and 65 years old with Graves' hyperthyroidism that later progressed to Graves' ophthalmopathy. V usage is TRBV20-1 and J usage is TRBJ2-7; D possibly uses TRBD1 or TRBD2 (5 bases each). Source material: blood. The CDR3 loop is CSASAAGALGEQYF. For the CDR3, the DNA is TGCAGTGCTAGTGCGGCCGGGGCCTTGGGCGAGCAGTACTTC.